This T cell receptor (beta chain) was recovered during a study of T cells in Graves' hyperthyroidism and ophthalmopathy (dated by TCRdb to about 2019). In terms of the full investigation: Peripheral blood was collected at initial diagnosis, before any treatment. To identify distinguishing TCR V-J signatures, a discovery cohort of 95 to 100 patients was used, comprising 43 with Graves' ophthalmopathy and some 57 with stable Graves' hyperthyroidism. Prospective prediction of ophthalmopathy was tested in an independent validation cohort of approximately 18 hyperthyroidism patients and roughly 16 patients who later progressed to ophthalmopathy. The 100 discovery patients were randomly split 7:3 into training and test sets. The study also compared thyroid tissue and blood T-cell repertoires from roughly six Graves' hyperthyroidism patients. After blood sampling, hyperthyroidism patients were treated with methimazole at a starting dose of 30 mg daily, and ophthalmopathy patients were treated with high-dose intravenous methylprednisolone. TCR Vbeta CDR3 sequencing of some 140 peripheral blood samples (fewer than 45 ophthalmopathy, 75 or so hyperthyroidism and some 17 progressor patients) is reported in the paper. Findings and caveats that apply to the study as a whole: In validation, the model predicted progression to ophthalmopathy a median of roughly 6.5 months before onset, with roughly 70% sensitivity and 72.22% specificity. Most expanded thyroid clonotypes (frequency above 0.001) were also detected in blood, suggesting blood repertoires may reflect thyroid immune responses. A 13 V-J signature model separated ophthalmopathy from stable hyperthyroidism, with approximately 87% sensitivity and roughly 84% specificity in cross-validation and 80%/75% in testing. No statistical method was used to fix the sample size in advance, and group allocation was not hidden from the investigators.

V is shortened by 0 bases, J by 7 bases, and the region joining them spans 19 bases. Per the germline V gene, LGHNA is the CDR1 and YNFKEQ is the CDR2. The cysteine opens and the phenylalanine closes a CDR3 of 16 amino acids. The read is trimmed to its CDR3 DNA, 48 bases read in frame from base 1. In this sample, this clonotype turned up a few times. This receptor's antigen is unknown. Base qualities were left out, and no much larger clone turns up one base away. Amplification of TCR beta CDR3 regions was carried out from RNA transcripts. For the first round of RT-PCR on the TCR CDR3, the HTBI primer set was used together with the Qiagen OneStep RT-PCR kit. Libraries were constructed in a second round of multiplex PCR, after which size selection and purification were performed. The libraries were sequenced on an Illumina HiSeq2000 using paired-end 100 bp reads. As for the original processing: SOAPnuke was used to process the raw data, removing reads that contained adapters or uncalled bases, had a mean Phred below 15, or lacked an exact match to the constant primer or identifier. High-quality paired reads were merged using COPE v1.2.5, and each unique nucleotide sequence was defined as a clonotype. MiTCR v1.1 was used to align clonotypes to the IMGT TRBV, TRBD and TRBJ reference segments. The analysis was restricted to V-J combinations with a frequency above 0.0001, which together covered approximately 99% of the repertoires. A TCS score was defined as the ratio between F50 (clonal expansion) and ExV (chaos), using BLOSUM62-based TCRdist between CDR3 peptides within each V-J. Welch's t-statistics and random forest reduced 500 to 650 V-J features to under 15, which were used in a naive Bayes classifier (R e1071). TCRdb reran the public reads through fastp at Q25 and MiXCR, keeping productive beta chains. Each CDR3 protein appears once, grouped with its most common genes and DNA. V and J calls and clone size were set by TCRdb, not the authors. This sample holds about 340,000 distinct CDR3 sequences; 21% were observed only once. The top ten hold around half of the sample.

Stable Graves' hyperthyroidism was defined as no progression to ophthalmopathy during 18 months of follow-up. Hyperthyroidism patients were newly diagnosed, had a disease duration of under 2 months, and were aged 18 to 65 years. Any patient with an uncontrolled infection, another autoimmune disease, pregnancy or lactation was excluded. Clinical symptoms, serum thyroxine and TRAb, thyroid ultrasound, and orbital computed tomography formed the basis for the diagnoses. PBMCs were isolated from roughly 10 ml of fresh peripheral blood by Ficoll-Paque density gradient centrifugation. Total RNA was extracted using Trizol reagent, and RNA quality was assessed on an Agilent 2100 Bioanalyzer.

The rearrangement combines TRBV4-2 with TRBJ2-7; the D gene is perhaps TRBD1 or TRBD2, each of them matching over 5 bases. Sequenced material: blood. This TCR derives from a woman in her 50s with Graves' hyperthyroidism. For the CDR3, the sequence is CASSQDLGGPVGEQYF. The DNA sequence reads TGTGCCAGCAGCCAAGATCTTGGGGGACCCGTGGGGGAGCAGTACTTC.